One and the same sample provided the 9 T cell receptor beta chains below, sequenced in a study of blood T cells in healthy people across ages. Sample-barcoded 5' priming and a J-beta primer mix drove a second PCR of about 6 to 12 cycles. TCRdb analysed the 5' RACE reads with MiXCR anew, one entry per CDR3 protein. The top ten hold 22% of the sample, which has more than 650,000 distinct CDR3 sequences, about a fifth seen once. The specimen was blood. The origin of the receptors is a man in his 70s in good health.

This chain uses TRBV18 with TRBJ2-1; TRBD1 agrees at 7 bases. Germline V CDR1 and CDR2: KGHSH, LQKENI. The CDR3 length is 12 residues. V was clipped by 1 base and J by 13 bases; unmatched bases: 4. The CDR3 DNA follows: TGTGCCAGCTCACCACAACAGGGGAGACAGTTCTTC. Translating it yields CASSPQQGRQFF.

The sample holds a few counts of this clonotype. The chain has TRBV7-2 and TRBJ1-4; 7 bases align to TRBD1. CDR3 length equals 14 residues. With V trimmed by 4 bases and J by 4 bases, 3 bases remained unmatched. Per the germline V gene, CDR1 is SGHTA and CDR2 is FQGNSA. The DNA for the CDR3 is TGTGCCAGCAGCTCAGGGGGGGGTAATGAAAAACTGTTTTTT. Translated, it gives CASSSGGGNEKLFF. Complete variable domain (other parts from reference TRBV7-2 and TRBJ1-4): GAGVSQSPSNKVTEKGKDVELRCDPISGHTALYWYRQSLGQGLEFLIYFQGNSAPDKSGLPSDRFSAERTGGSVSTLTIQRTQQEDSAVYLCASSSGGGNEKLFFGSGTQLSVL.

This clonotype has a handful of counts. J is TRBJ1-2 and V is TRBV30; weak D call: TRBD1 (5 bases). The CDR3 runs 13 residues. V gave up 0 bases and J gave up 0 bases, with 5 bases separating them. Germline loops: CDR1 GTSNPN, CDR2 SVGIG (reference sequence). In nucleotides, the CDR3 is TGTGCCTGGAGTGTGGACACTAACTATGGCTACACCTTC. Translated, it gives CAWSVDTNYGYTF.

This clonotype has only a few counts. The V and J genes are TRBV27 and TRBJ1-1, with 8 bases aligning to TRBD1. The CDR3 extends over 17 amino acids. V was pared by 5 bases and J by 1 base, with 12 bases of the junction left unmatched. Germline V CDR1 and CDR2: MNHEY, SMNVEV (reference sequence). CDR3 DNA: TGTGCCAGCAGTCCAACAAAACCGGGACAGGAGAACACTGAAGCTTTCTTT. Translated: CASSPTKPGQENTEAFF.

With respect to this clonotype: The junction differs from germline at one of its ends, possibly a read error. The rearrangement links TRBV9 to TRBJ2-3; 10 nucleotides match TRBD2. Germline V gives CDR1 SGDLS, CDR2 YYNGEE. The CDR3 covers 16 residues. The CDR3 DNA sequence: TGTGCCAGCAGCGAGACCATAGCGGGAGGCACACATACGCAGTATTTT. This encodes CASSETIAGGTHTQYF.

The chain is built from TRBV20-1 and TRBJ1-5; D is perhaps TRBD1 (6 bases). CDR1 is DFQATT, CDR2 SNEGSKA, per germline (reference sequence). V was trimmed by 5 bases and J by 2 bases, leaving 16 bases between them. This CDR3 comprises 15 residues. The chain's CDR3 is CSADTGLEGNQPQHF. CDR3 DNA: TGCAGTGCTGATACAGGGTTGGAAGGCAATCAGCCCCAGCATTTT.

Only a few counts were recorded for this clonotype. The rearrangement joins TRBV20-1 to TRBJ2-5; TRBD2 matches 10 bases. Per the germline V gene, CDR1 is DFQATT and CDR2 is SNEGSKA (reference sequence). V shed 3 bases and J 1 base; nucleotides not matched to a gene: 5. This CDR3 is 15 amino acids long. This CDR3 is CSASLSGRLQETQYF. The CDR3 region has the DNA TGCAGTGCTAGCCTTAGCGGGAGGCTCCAAGAGACCCAGTACTTC.

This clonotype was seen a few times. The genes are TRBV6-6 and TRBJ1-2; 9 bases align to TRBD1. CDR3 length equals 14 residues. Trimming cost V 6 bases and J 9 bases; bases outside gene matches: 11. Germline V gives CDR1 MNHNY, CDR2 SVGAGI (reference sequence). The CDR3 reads CASRGQGASYSYTF. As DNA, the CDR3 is TGTGCCAGCAGGGGACAGGGCGCTTCTTATAGCTACACCTTC.

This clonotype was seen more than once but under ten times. CDR3 region: CSAINRLYYNEQFF. The CDR3 DNA sequence: TGCAGTGCTATTAACCGGCTTTACTACAATGAGCAGTTCTTC. This rearrangement joins TRBV20-1 to TRBJ2-1; D call uncertain. Germline CDR1 DFQATT, CDR2 SNEGSKA (reference sequence). The CDR3 has 14 amino acids. V shed 4 bases and J shed 3 bases, with 13 bases lying between them.